This T cell receptor beta chain comes out of a study of cytomegalovirus exposure and HLA in healthy donors (TCRdb year 2017). For the wider study: The 670 or so repertoires of the first cohort and the roughly 120 validation repertoires were produced on the same platform, according to a later analysis. Besides the first cohort of 500 to 700 subjects, a separate validation cohort made up of roughly 120 different subjects was used. The study was designed to test whether signatures of past pathogen exposure could be identified by cataloging public T cell receptors. To predict cytomegalovirus infection status, the study combined high-throughput TCR immunosequencing, statistical association of individual TCRs with disease status, and machine learning.

From a lookup of the germline V gene (reference sequence), CDR1 and CDR2 are MNHEY and SMNVEV. Its CDR3 holds 17 amino acids, cysteine through phenylalanine. Only the CDR3 DNA is retained, 51 bases long and in frame from the first base. Deletion took 0 bases off V and 2 bases off J, with a span of 17 bases between the germline ends. General findings and caveats noted by the study authors: In vitro tests confirmed that a few of the cytomegalovirus-associated TCR beta chains recognize cytomegalovirus antigens. The classifier was reported to diagnose cytomegalovirus status with high specificity and sensitivity in both the original and validation cohorts. Across donors, most TCR sequences were observed very rarely, whereas some public TCRs were present in many individuals. The authors suggested that the approach could potentially be generalized to other disease states and immunological phenotypes. In a later analysis, TCRs clustered in the first cohort were found to also tend to co-occur in the 130 or so validation repertoires, with approximately 95% of cluster scores above 0. A later analysis lacked HLA typing for the validation cohort, so it scored co-occurrence in that cohort across all 130 or so repertoires. A total of about 150 TCR beta chains were listed by the study as associated with cytomegalovirus.

As for this clone: The clone's antigen remains unknown. No base qualities exist here, and no much larger clone lies one base off it.

Libraries were prepared through the immunoSEQ multiplex PCR assay. In the source study's methods: To diagnose cytomegalovirus status from the catalog of TCR beta chain sequences, a statistical classification framework was built. The table was pulled from immuneACCESS by TCRdb, which kept in-frame rearrangements only. Such tables lose some clones; where checked, under half of the loss comes from unresolved V genes, and the rest has no known cause. V, J and clone size are taken as reported in that table, and D and trimming were inferred from the DNA itself. The sample profile shows some 240,000 clones; around 87% of them were found once. The top ten hold 1.2% of the sample. Separate from the approximately 670-subject first cohort, the validation cohort of roughly 120 subjects was the group to which the donors belonged.

This receptor was obtained from a woman younger than 45 in good health and CMV-seropositive. Sequencing used PBMCs. Recombination connected TRBV27 to TRBJ2-7; TRBD2 could be the D gene, as 6 bases match. The bases are TGTGCCAGCAGTTTATCGTTCAGGCGGGATAGCGCCTACGAGCAGTACTTC. Its translation is CASSLSFRRDSAYEQYF.